This is a list of T cell receptor beta chains from one sample in a study of regulatory T cells in long-lasting Graves disease. TCRdb redid the calling of the multiplex PCR reads with MiXCR, one entry per CDR3 protein. The sample yields just over 600,000 distinct CDR3 sequences, around 15% seen once. The same specimen was also included in a second study, on T cells in Graves' hyperthyroidism and ophthalmopathy.

Source: peripheral blood mononuclear cells (PBMCs), taken at new diagnosis, from a patient treated with antithyroid drugs. These TCRs come from a woman in her thirties with Graves disease. Each CDR3 is given with its conserved first and last residue. A D gene is named only where the DNA matches it firmly. A row's size may be missing; if present it is once, few, many or a size class.

TRBV30,many,TRBJ1-1,-,CAWRIDPSRAFF,TGTGCCTGGAGGATAGATCCCTCTAGAGCTTTCTTT
TRBV5-8,-,TRBJ1-6,-,CASSLGPAIASPLHF,TGTGCCAGCAGCTTGGGACCGGCTATAGCTTCACCCCTCCACTTT
TRBV27,many,TRBJ1-2,-,CASTQSPLRDYGYTF,TGTGCCAGCACTCAAAGCCCCCTTAGGGACTATGGCTACACCTTC
TRBV28,-,TRBJ1-3,-,CASSTGTHYSGNTIYF,TGTGCCAGCAGTACCGGGACACATTACTCTGGAAACACCATATATTTT
TRBV6-1,-,TRBJ1-2,TRBD1,CASSPRDRALYGYTF,TGTGCCAGCAGTCCCCGGGACAGGGCCCTTTATGGCTACACCTTC
TRBV10-3,-,TRBJ2-3,-,CAISESVGTQYF,TGTGCCATCAGTGAGTCTGTGGGTACGCAGTATTTT
TRBV6-1,many,TRBJ2-5,TRBD1,CASRDRVIETQYF,TGTGCCAGCAGGGACAGGGTTATTGAGACCCAGTACTTC
TRBV7-2,many,TRBJ1-1,-,CASSLGSPSMNTEAFF,TGTGCCAGCAGCTTAGGGAGCCCATCCATGAACACTGAAGCTTTCTTT
TRBV27,many,TRBJ1-2,TRBD1,CASSFRQGAAPRGYTF,TGTGCCAGCAGTTTCCGACAGGGGGCCGCTCCCCGGGGCTACACCTTC
TRBV19,-,TRBJ2-3,TRBD2,CASTKREGLPTDTQYF,TGTGCCAGTACCAAGCGGGAGGGCCTCCCCACAGATACGCAGTATTTT
TRBV13,few,TRBJ2-1,TRBD1,CASSRRQGRGTGEQFF,TGTGCCAGCAGCCGGCGACAGGGCAGGGGGACCGGTGAGCAGTTCTTC
TRBV7-2,-,TRBJ1-2,-,CASSLVGGAYGYTF,TGTGCCAGCAGCTTAGTGGGCGGAGCTTATGGCTACACCTTC
TRBV4-2,few,TRBJ2-5,-,CASSRPSGGETQYF,TGTGCCAGCAGCCGGCCTTCAGGGGGGGAGACCCAGTACTTC
TRBV5-1,few,TRBJ2-3,-,CASSLWSGDTQYF,TGCGCCAGCAGCCTATGGTCCGGCGATACGCAGTATTTT
TRBV7-9,many,TRBJ2-6,-,CASSSRRTSGGANVLTF,TGTGCCAGCAGCTCTCGGCGGACCAGTGGCGGGGCCAACGTCCTGACTTTC
TRBV7-3,many,TRBJ2-1,TRBD2,CASSPLLAGGANEQFF,TGTGCCAGCAGCCCCTTACTAGCGGGAGGGGCCAATGAGCAGTTCTTC
TRBV7-9,-,TRBJ2-5,-,CASSFPIGETQYF,TGTGCCAGCAGCTTTCCAATAGGGGAGACCCAGTACTTC
TRBV29-1,many,TRBJ1-2,-,CSVGSPDYGYTF,TGCAGCGTTGGGAGCCCCGACTATGGCTACACCTTC
TRBV19,once,TRBJ2-7,-,CASSVRQNTYEQYF,TGTGCCAGTAGTGTTAGACAGAATACTTACGAGCAGTACTTC
TRBV11-3,-,TRBJ1-5,-,CASSLTPPAQPQHF,TGTGCCAGCAGCCTAACGCCACCCGCCCAGCCCCAGCATTTT
TRBV19,-,TRBJ2-2,-,CASSIATGTGELFF,TGTGCCAGTAGTATAGCAACAGGGACCGGGGAGCTGTTTTTT
TRBV28,many,TRBJ1-5,-,CASSPTGHQPQHF,TGTGCCAGCTCCCCGACAGGTCATCAGCCCCAGCATTTT
TRBV20-1,many,TRBJ1-1,-,CSANPGTRNTEAFF,TGCAGTGCTAACCCGGGGACTAGGAACACTGAAGCTTTCTTT
TRBV18,few,TRBJ2-1,-,CASSPYRDGQYNEQFF,TGTGCCAGCTCACCCTACAGGGATGGGCAATATAATGAGCAGTTCTTC
TRBV29-1,many,TRBJ2-7,-,CSPDGDPPIEQYF,TGCAGCCCTGATGGGGACCCCCCTATCGAGCAGTACTTC
TRBV12-5,many,TRBJ1-2,-,CASGGIYPYGYTF,TGTGCTAGTGGCGGGATTTACCCATATGGCTACACCTTC
TRBV28,-,TRBJ1-6,TRBD1,CASIPLDRYSYNSPLHF,TGTGCCAGCATCCCGCTGGACAGGTACTCCTATAATTCACCCCTCCACTTT
TRBV10-3,many,TRBJ1-1,-,CAIRWGEATEAFF,TGTGCCATCAGGTGGGGTGAGGCCACTGAAGCTTTCTTT
TRBV2,many,TRBJ2-4,TRBD2,CASSEVSGKSEDIQYF,TGTGCCAGCAGTGAAGTGAGCGGGAAGTCGGAAGACATTCAGTACTTC
TRBV30,-,TRBJ1-3,-,CAWSTGTRNTIYF,TGTGCCTGGAGTACAGGGACCAGAAACACCATATATTTT
TRBV28,many,TRBJ2-7,-,CASSSGSVLNEQYF,TGTGCCAGCAGTTCTGGGTCAGTCCTAAACGAGCAGTACTTC
TRBV6-2/TRBV6-3,few,TRBJ1-3,-,CASSVSRGNTIYF,TGTGCCAGCAGCGTCAGTAGAGGAAACACCATATATTTT
TRBV18,-,TRBJ1-5,-,CASSPGEGQPQHF,TGTGCCAGCTCACCAGGGGAGGGCCAGCCCCAGCATTTT
TRBV15,many,TRBJ1-5,-,CATSRDSYSNQPQHF,TGTGCCACCAGCAGAGATAGTTATAGCAATCAGCCCCAGCATTTT
TRBV7-9,many,TRBJ2-7,-,CASSLGTEPSYEQYF,TGTGCCAGCAGCTTAGGGACAGAACCCTCCTACGAGCAGTACTTC
TRBV11-2,-,TRBJ1-6,TRBD1,CASSIGTEDYSPLHF,TGTGCCAGCAGTATCGGGACAGAAGATTATTCACCCCTCCACTTT
TRBV18,few,TRBJ2-5,-,CASSPASSKETQYF,TGTGCCAGCTCACCAGCGAGTTCCAAAGAGACCCAGTACTTC
TRBV18,many,TRBJ1-1,-,CASSPVQGWEAFF,TGTGCCAGCTCACCGGTTCAGGGTTGGGAGGCTTTCTTT
TRBV28,many,TRBJ1-2,TRBD1,CASTSDRALGYTF,TGTGCCAGCACCTCGGACAGGGCCCTTGGCTACACCTTC
TRBV10-1,few,TRBJ1-2,TRBD1,CARTGAVLANYGYTF,TGCGCCAGAACAGGGGCGGTATTGGCTAACTATGGCTACACCTTC
TRBV28,many,TRBJ2-7,TRBD2,CASTGASGSYGYEQYF,TGTGCCAGCACCGGGGCTAGCGGGAGTTACGGTTACGAGCAGTACTTC
TRBV4-1,few,TRBJ2-6,TRBD1,CASSPRAGTDAGANVLTF,TGCGCCAGCAGCCCCCGAGCCGGGACAGATGCCGGGGCCAACGTCCTGACTTTC
TRBV20-1,-,TRBJ2-7,-,CSARTGGLSYEQYF,TGCAGTGCTAGGACCGGAGGACTCTCCTACGAGCAGTACTTC